The rows below give T cell receptor beta chains drawn from one sample of a study of CD4+ T cells in melanoma. TCRdb's copy holds only in-frame clones and misses some; the assay was immunoSEQ multiplex PCR. This sample carries fewer than 150,000 clones, 80% to 95% of them seen once, and the ten largest clones take 1.5%. These receptors all stem from a human donor with melanoma. Each CDR3 is given with its conserved first and last residue. Fields, in order: V gene, clone size, J gene, D gene, CDR3 protein, CDR3 DNA. A D gene is named only where the DNA matches it firmly. Clone sizes are given selectively: once, few, many, or a class where the clone is expanded.

v_gene: TRBV28; abundance: -; j_gene: TRBJ2-7; d_gene: -; CDR3aa: CASSSPGPPYEQYF; CDR3nt: TGTGCCAGCAGTTCCCCAGGCCCTCCCTACGAGCAGTACTTC
v_gene: TRBV2; abundance: -; j_gene: TRBJ2-1; d_gene: -; CDR3aa: CASLKGGPNEQFF; CDR3nt: TGTGCCAGCCTTAAAGGGGGGCCTAATGAGCAGTTCTTC
v_gene: TRBV18; abundance: once; j_gene: TRBJ1-2; d_gene: TRBD1; CDR3aa: CASSPDARTGEGYTF; CDR3nt: TGTGCCAGCTCACCTGATGCAAGGACAGGGGAGGGCTACACCTTC
v_gene: TRBV2; abundance: -; j_gene: TRBJ1-6; d_gene: -; CDR3aa: CASKDWGGARNSPLHF; CDR3nt: TGTGCCAGCAAGGACTGGGGTGGGGCAAGAAATTCACCCCTCCACTTT
v_gene: TRBV5-1; abundance: -; j_gene: TRBJ2-2; d_gene: -; CDR3aa: CASSPLTIGDTGELFF; CDR3nt: TGCGCCAGCAGCCCTCTGACAATAGGGGACACCGGGGAGCTGTTTTTT
v_gene: TRBV6-5; abundance: -; j_gene: TRBJ2-1; d_gene: TRBD1; CDR3aa: CASSHSGTGGAAQFF; CDR3nt: TGTGCCAGCAGTCACTCCGGGACAGGGGGCGCGGCGCAGTTCTTC
v_gene: TRBV5-1; abundance: once; j_gene: TRBJ1-4; d_gene: -; CDR3aa: CASSLGGEKLFF; CDR3nt: TGCGCCAGCAGCCTAGGAGGTGAAAAACTGTTTTTT
v_gene: TRBV6-6; abundance: -; j_gene: TRBJ1-1; d_gene: -; CDR3aa: CASSSQSRNTEAFF; CDR3nt: TGTGCCAGCAGTTCCCAAAGTAGAAACACTGAAGCTTTCTTT
v_gene: TRBV2; abundance: -; j_gene: TRBJ2-5; d_gene: -; CDR3aa: CASSRDGGETQYF; CDR3nt: TGTGCCAGCAGTAGGGACGGCGGAGAGACCCAGTACTTC
v_gene: TRBV30; abundance: -; j_gene: TRBJ1-1; d_gene: TRBD1; CDR3aa: CAWTTPGGKLNTEAFF; CDR3nt: TGTGCCTGGACGACCCCAGGGGGAAAGCTGAACACTGAAGCTTTCTTT